This T cell receptor (beta chain) is drawn from a study of T cell clusters in autoimmune cytopenias (dated by TCRdb to about 2019). As for the study more broadly: Per sample, TRB sequencing gave a median depth of roughly 52,000 reads and a median of 2,350 distinct TRB clonotypes. The goal of the study was to determine whether autoimmune cytopenia patients have a disease-specific immune repertoire signature that could serve as a blood-based biomarker. Peripheral blood TRB and IGH repertoires were sequenced in autoimmune cytopenia patients at active disease and during treatment follow-up, alongside healthy, CLL and autoimmune hepatitis controls.

A word on this clonotype: Its antigen remains undetermined.

Including the terminal cysteine and phenylalanine, the CDR3 comprises 17 residues. No DNA is recorded. According to the germline V gene, CDR1 reads SGHDT and CDR2 reads YYEEEE. Results the study describes overall, beyond this receptor: Healthy donors had almost three times as many exclusive TRB clusters as active autoimmune hepatitis patients, a finding consistent with an autoimmunity-wide signature. Shifts in the TRB repertoire, including less even repertoires in secondary cytopenia and CLL, were mostly a reflection of lymphoma bias and not of autoimmunity. GLIPH suggested that primary autoimmune cytopenia patients lacked physiological T cell clusters: some 53 clusters were exclusive to healthy donors versus 17 exclusive to patients. The T cell clusters were defined only in silico, and the functional role of the clusters still needed to be validated experimentally. The cluster-lack signature was not seen for secondary cytopenia versus CLL, apparently masked by the dominant lymphoma-associated repertoire.

To amplify TRB rearrangements, a touch-down multiplex PCR protocol was run with the TRB-A and TRB-B primer pools combined in a single tube. Illumina adapters and sample indices were added to the amplicons through two consecutive PCR reactions performed with Phusion HS II polymerase. Amplicons were gel-purified with the NucleoSpin Gel and PCR Clean-up kit, then quantified by Qubit and quality-checked on an Agilent 2100 Bioanalyzer. Sequencing of the libraries was done on an Illumina MiSeq with 600-cycle, single-indexed, paired-end runs. The authors processed their data as follows. Alignment and assembly of TRB reads were performed with MiXCR version 2.1.12 and the default MiXCR reference library. A clone was defined by each unique CDR3 nucleotide sequence, and the analysis included only productive sequences with two or more reads. To assess repertoire diversity, an R script computed alpha-parameterized diversity profiles (alpha 0 to 5), which included the Shannon (alpha 1) and Simpson (alpha 2) indices. The tcR package was used to compute combinatorial TRB VJ usage, which was then compared between cohorts by principal component analysis with ade4. GLIPH clustering of TCRbeta CDR3s was carried out on cohort pairs matched by age and read depth, and cluster frequencies were compared by Wilcoxon test. Once TCRdb had reprocessed the reads, it stored one entry per CDR3 protein sequence and supplied no DNA. TCRdb, not the authors, supplied the V and J calls. The sample's records list some 2,700 distinct CDR3 sequences. In total, the top ten clones hold under 30% of the sample.

Each sample's TRB amplification started from roughly 240 ng of peripheral blood genomic DNA, which corresponds to approximately 36,000 genome equivalents. Material: peripheral blood. The receptor comes from a human donor with an autoimmune cytopenia or autoimmune hepatitis (not recorded which). The rearrangement joined TRBV5-6 to TRBJ2-4; checking the TCRdb D call of TRBD1 is not possible without DNA. The CDR3 protein: CASSLAGGPPAKNIQYF.